One sample yielded the 8 T cell receptor beta chains listed below, sequenced in a study of cytomegalovirus exposure and HLA in healthy donors. 60 Vbeta and 13 Jbeta primers were used in PCR. Produced via immunoSEQ multiplex PCR; TCRdb's table is partial and in-frame only. The sample holds about 160,000 clones; roughly four fifths are singletons and the top ten take approximately 3.1%. Sequenced: PBMCs. The receptors originated from a woman in her forties in good health and CMV-seronegative.

This chain connects TRBV5-1 to TRBJ1-2; no reliable D call. CDR1 is SGHRS and CDR2 is YFSETQ in the germline V gene. V was clipped by 0 bases and J by 3 bases, with 9 bases between them. The CDR3 loop spans 14 amino acids. This CDR3 reads CASSLVSEDYGYTF. DNA for the CDR3: TGCGCCAGCAGCTTGGTATCAGAGGACTATGGCTACACCTTC.

The genes are TRBV5-1 and TRBJ2-3, with 7 bases that match TRBD1. Germline V gene sequence: CDR1 SGHRS, CDR2 YFSETQ. V gave up 2 bases and J gave up 1 base; unmatched junction bases: 4. The CDR3 covers 15 residues. CDR3 bases: TGCGCCAGCAGCTTCGGGACAGCCCGCACAGATACGCAGTATTTT. It translates to CASSFGTARTDTQYF.

The chain recombines TRBV6-5 with TRBJ1-5; TRBD1 agrees at 7 bases. CDR3 length: 15 amino acids. V was pared by 2 bases and J by 3 bases, with 4 bases of the junction left unmatched. Germline loops: CDR1 MNHEY, CDR2 SVGAGI. The CDR3: CASSYGDSFNQPQHF. The CDR3 DNA is TGTGCCAGCAGTTACGGGGACAGTTTCAATCAGCCCCAGCATTTT.

The chain carries TRBV5-1 and TRBJ2-1; 7 bases are shared with TRBD1. The CDR3 consists of 15 residues. CDR1 and CDR2 from the germline V gene are SGHRS and YFSETQ. Unmatched junction bases numbered 7, after V lost 4 bases and J lost 3 bases. CDR3 DNA sequence: TGCGCCAGCAGCGTGACAGGGTTCGGCTACAATGAGCAGTTCTTC. Translation gives CASSVTGFGYNEQFF.

The V call is TRBV19, the J call TRBJ2-2, with 8 bases lining up with TRBD2. Germline CDR1 and CDR2: LNHDA and SQIVND (reference sequence). With V trimmed by 3 bases and J by 6 bases, 3 bases remained unmatched. The CDR3 extends over 14 amino acids. CDR3 sequence (DNA): TGTGCCAGTAGTATTGGACTAGCCGCCGGGGAGCTGTTTTTT. Translation: CASSIGLAAGELFF. Together with reference TRBV19 and TRBJ2-2, the CDR3 gives the full variable domain: DGGITQSPKYLFRKEGQNVTLSCEQNLNHDAMYWYRQDPGQGLRLIYYSQIVNDFQKGDIAEGYSVSREKKESFPLTVTSAQKNPTAFYLCASSIGLAAGELFFGEGSRLTVL.

Details on this clone: Different DNA sequences within this sample yield the same CDR3. V gene TRBV5-6 combines with J gene TRBJ1-4; D is uncertain. Germline CDR1 and CDR2: SGHDT and YYEEEE. Trimming took off 6 bases at V and 5 bases at J, with 17 bases between the two ends. The CDR3 spans 15 residues. CDR3 bases: TGTGCCAGCACCTACTTGGGCCAGGTGAATGAAAAACTGTTTTTT. This translates into CASTYLGQVNEKLFF.

There are a few counts of this clone. The V and J genes are TRBV4-1 and TRBJ1-5; the D is unclear. CDR3 length: 15 residues. CDR1 and CDR2 from the germline V gene are MGHRA and YSYEKL. Trimming shortened V by 0 bases and J by 4 bases, and 10 bases separated the two germline ends. CDR3 DNA sequence: TGCGCCAGCAGCCAAGATGGTCAGCGGAATCAGCCCCAGCATTTT. Translated: CASSQDGQRNQPQHF.

This clone was picked up a small number of times. The V gene is TRBV27, the J gene TRBJ2-7, with 7 bases fitting TRBD1. This CDR3 is built from 13 residues. V was pared by 7 bases and J by 2 bases, with 5 bases of the junction left unmatched. The germline gives CDR1 MNHEY, CDR2 SMNVEV (reference sequence). As DNA, the CDR3 is TGTGCCAGCAAAGGTACAGGGGCCTACGAGCAGTACTTC. It translates to CASKGTGAYEQYF.